Each of the 25 T cell receptor beta chains below was sequenced from the same sample in a study of neurological immune-mediated disorders. TCRdb redid the calling of the 5' RACE reads with MiXCR, one entry per CDR3 protein. The top ten hold 1% to 1.5% of the sample, which has about 66,000 distinct CDR3 sequences, around 3.9% seen once. The sequencing input was PBMCs. The receptors shown here come from a man younger than 45 with multiple sclerosis.

In this sample, this clonotype turned up many times. The chain carries TRBV10-2 and TRBJ1-6; 8 bases line up with TRBD1. Germline V gene data show CDR1 as WSHSY and CDR2 as SAAADI. V shed 2 bases and J 10 bases; nucleotides not matched to a gene: 4. The length of the CDR3 is 14 residues. The CDR3 region is CASSETQGDSPLHF. The CDR3 DNA reads TGCGCCAGCAGTGAGACACAGGGGGACTCACCCCTCCACTTT.

About this clonotype itself: A much more abundant neighbour one base away suggests this may be a read error. The chain combines TRBV9 with TRBJ2-1; D not resolved. V was trimmed by 0 bases and J by 1 base, leaving 8 bases between them. CDR3 length: 15 residues. CDR1 and CDR2 from the germline V gene are SGDLS and YYNGEE. This CDR3 reads CASSVGLRSYNEQFF. In DNA form, the CDR3 reads TGTGCCAGCAGCGTAGGGCTGAGATCCTACAATGAGCAGTTCTTC.

This clonotype was seen repeatedly, ten times or more. The chain couples TRBV3-1 to TRBJ2-1, with 9 bases fitting TRBD1. Germline V CDR1 and CDR2: LGHDT, YNNKEL (reference sequence). The CDR3 runs 16 residues. The junction had 3 bases not matched to a gene; V was cut back by 0 bases and J by 3 bases. Here the CDR3 reads CASSQEDRGYYNEQFF. DNA of the CDR3: TGTGCCAGCAGCCAAGAGGACAGGGGATACTACAATGAGCAGTTCTTC.

This clonotype has a count of ten or more. This chain links TRBV20-1 with TRBJ1-2; no clear D gene. CDR1 is DFQATT, CDR2 SNEGSKA, per germline (reference sequence). Deletions cut 2 bases from V and 3 bases from J, with 10 bases between. The CDR3 length is 13 residues. The CDR3 loop is CSARPRRDYGYTF. The DNA of the CDR3 is TGCAGTGCTAGACCCCGCCGCGACTATGGCTACACCTTC.

This clonotype was found a few times. The V and J genes are TRBV18 and TRBJ1-1; a possible D gene is TRBD1 (5 bases). V lost 2 bases to trimming and J lost 5 bases, with 15 bases between them. Germline V gene sequence: CDR1 KGHSH, CDR2 LQKENI. This CDR3 contains 15 residues. The CDR3 spells CASSPFGGTGTEAFF. Here the CDR3 DNA reads TGTGCCAGCTCACCATTCGGGGGAACGGGAACTGAAGCTTTCTTT.

This clonotype was found many times. The gene calls are TRBV20-1 and TRBJ2-7; 8 bases map to TRBD1. This CDR3 spans 15 amino acids. CDR1 and CDR2 from the germline V gene are DFQATT and SNEGSKA (reference sequence). The V segment lost 5 bases and the J segment 5 bases; nucleotides outside the gene matches: 14. The CDR3 DNA reads TGCAGTGCTCCAAAATCAGGACAGGGTTGGGACGAGCAGTACTTC. It yields the protein CSAPKSGQGWDEQYF.

This clonotype was counted many times. The CDR3 DNA sequence: TGCAGTGCTAGAGGGGGGAGTCAAGAGACCCAGTACTTC. Its translation is CSARGGSQETQYF. The rearrangement links TRBV20-1 to TRBJ2-5; D might be TRBD1 or TRBD2, each matching 5 bases. Germline V gene sequence: CDR1 DFQATT, CDR2 SNEGSKA (reference sequence). This CDR3 contains 13 residues. Trimming took 1 base from V and 2 from J, leaving 8 bases between them.

There are many counts of this clonotype. V and J are TRBV18 and TRBJ2-6; D is unclear. Germline-derived CDR1 and CDR2 are KGHSH and LQKENI. Trimming left V 3 bases short and J 0 bases short, with 12 bases between. There are 17 residues in the CDR3. The CDR3 nucleotides read TGTGCCAGCTCACCGGTGGCAATTGGCTCTGGGGCCAACGTCCTGACTTTC. Encoded protein: CASSPVAIGSGANVLTF. The whole variable domain, filled in from reference TRBV18 and TRBJ2-6, reads NAGVMQNPRHLVRRRGQEARLRCSPMKGHSHVYWYRQLPEEGLKFMVYLQKENIIDESGMPKERFSAEFPKEGPSILRIQQVVRGDSAAYFCASSPVAIGSGANVLTFGAGSRLTVL.

This clonotype was seen repeatedly, ten times or more. This chain connects TRBV20-1 to TRBJ2-1; TRBD2 aligns across 9 bases. Trimming took 7 bases from V and 9 from J; bases not matched to a gene: 10. The CDR3 sequence is 13 residues long. The V gene's germline CDR1 is DFQATT and CDR2 SNEGSKA (reference sequence). This chain's CDR3 is CSGVGGGAGEQFF. The CDR3 nucleotides are TGCAGTGGCGTTGGCGGGGGGGCGGGTGAGCAGTTCTTC.

About this clonotype: Mismatch with germline at one junction end may stem from a read error. The rearrangement links TRBV10-1 to TRBJ1-6; no reliable D call. CDR1 and CDR2 from the germline V gene are WNHNN and SYGVQD (reference sequence). This CDR3 is 15 amino acids long. The CDR3 sequence is CAKNTLSSYNSPLNF. As DNA, the CDR3 is TGCGCCAAAAACACCCTGAGCTCCTATAATTCACCCCTCAACTTT.

This clonotype was picked up many times. This chain connects TRBV7-8 to TRBJ2-1; maybe TRBD1 (6 bases). Germline loops: CDR1 SGHVS, CDR2 FQNEAQ. Trimming pared 4 bases from V and 3 bases from J, leaving 13 bases between. The CDR3 is made up of 15 amino acids. The DNA of the CDR3 is TGTGCCAGCAGCTCCAGAGGGGGAGTCTACAATGAGCAGTTCTTC. Encoded protein: CASSSRGGVYNEQFF.

This clonotype was observed at least ten times. The chain couples TRBV6-5 to TRBJ2-2, with 7 bases identical to TRBD1. The V gene's germline CDR1 is MNHEY and CDR2 SVGAGI. The junction had 8 bases not matched to a gene; V was cut back by 6 bases and J by 4 bases. The CDR3 is 15 amino acids. The chain's CDR3 is CASSPGQTLTGELFF. CDR3 sequence (DNA): TGTGCCAGCAGCCCGGGACAGACTCTCACCGGGGAGCTGTTTTTT.

V gene TRBV29-1 combines with J gene TRBJ2-3; D remains unclear. V was shortened by 1 base and J by 0 bases, with 14 bases between the two germline ends. This CDR3 is built from 16 residues. Germline V gene data show CDR1 as SQVTM and CDR2 as ANQGSEA. The CDR3 coding sequence is TGCAGCGTTGAAGTGCTTGCCACTTCTAGCACAGATACGCAGTATTTT. Protein sequence: CSVEVLATSSTDTQYF.

Ten or more counts support this clonotype. The chain's CDR3 is CASSLGLPRAYNSPLHF. The DNA for the CDR3 is TGTGCCAGCAGTTTAGGTCTCCCCAGGGCCTATAATTCACCCCTCCACTTT. The chain has TRBV12-3 or TRBV12-4 and TRBJ1-6, with D possibly being TRBD1 (5 bases). V was cut by 1 base and J by 2 bases, with 12 bases left in between. The CDR3 loop spans 17 amino acids.

This clonotype was counted at least ten times. The V call is TRBV29-1, the J call TRBJ1-1; maybe TRBD1 (5 bases). The V end was cut by 0 bases, the J end by 2 bases, with 10 bases between. The CDR3 consists of 14 residues. Germline V gene lookup returns CDR1 SQVTM and CDR2 ANQGSEA. CDR3 in DNA: TGCAGCGTTGAAGATCGGGACGGTAACACTGAAGCTTTCTTT. Its protein is CSVEDRDGNTEAFF.

This clonotype was counted many times. The chain couples TRBV5-1 to TRBJ2-3; D gene uncertain. The CDR3 has 14 residues. In germline, CDR1 is SGHRS, CDR2 YFSETQ. The ends were cut back, 0 bases at V and 2 bases at J, with 7 bases in the middle. CDR3 residues: CASSLDPLTDTQYF. The CDR3 DNA reads as TGCGCCAGCAGCTTGGACCCCCTCACAGATACGCAGTATTTT.

The sample holds many counts of this clonotype. The chain combines TRBV20-1 with TRBJ2-5; D perhaps matches TRBD1 (6 bases). The CDR3 extends over 12 amino acids. Germline-derived CDR1 and CDR2 are DFQATT and SNEGSKA (reference sequence). Trimming stripped 5 bases from V and 1 base from J, with 8 bases between. The CDR3: CSAEGVQETQYF. The CDR3 DNA reads TGCAGTGCTGAGGGGGTCCAAGAGACCCAGTACTTC.

This clonotype appeared a few times. The genes are TRBV20-1 and TRBJ2-5; the match to TRBD1 covers 10 bases. The J segment lost 5 bases and the V segment lost 6 bases, leaving 9 bases of the junction unmatched. From germline, CDR1 is DFQATT and CDR2 SNEGSKA (reference sequence). The CDR3 is made up of 14 amino acids. The CDR3 sequence is CSARGDRGSETQYF. The CDR3 region has the DNA TGCAGTGCCCGTGGGGACAGGGGCTCGGAGACCCAGTACTTC.

This clonotype was detected many times. This sequence joins TRBV28 and TRBJ1-3; D might be TRBD1 (5 bases). V lost 6 bases, J lost 4 bases, and 13 bases lay in between. Germline-derived CDR1 and CDR2 are MDHEN and SYDVKM. The CDR3 length is 14 residues. The CDR3 nucleotides read TGTGCCAGCAGCGGGGGTATGGAAGGAAACACCATATATTTT. It translates to CASSGGMEGNTIYF. The variable domain in full, completed from reference TRBV28 and TRBJ1-3, reads DVKVTQSSRYLVKRTGEKVFLECVQDMDHENMFWYRQDPGLGLRLIYFSYDVKMKEKGDIPEGYSVSREKKERFSLILESASTNQTSMYLCASSGGMEGNTIYFGEGSWLTVV.

This clonotype was seen ten or more times. CDR3 sequence (DNA): TGTGCCAGCAGTACAGGGGGCTACGAGCAGTACTTC. Its protein product is CASSTGGYEQYF. The rearrangement links TRBV6-2 or TRBV6-3 to TRBJ2-7; TRBD1 aligns across 8 bases. Germline CDR1 MNHEY, CDR2 SVGEGT. The CDR3 loop spans 12 amino acids. Trimming took 5 bases from V and 3 from J; bases not matched to a gene: 0.

This clonotype has at least ten counts. The CDR3, as DNA: TGTGCCAGCAGCCAAGAGGACTATACTAATGAAAAACTGTTTTTT. It encodes CASSQEDYTNEKLFF. The J gene is TRBJ1-4, the V gene TRBV3-1, with D unclear. Trimming pared 0 bases from V and 2 bases from J, leaving 7 bases between. The CDR3 loop spans 15 amino acids. CDR1 and CDR2 (germline): LGHDT, YNNKEL (reference sequence).

This clonotype was found many times. This rearrangement joins TRBV5-6 to TRBJ2-1, with D perhaps given as TRBD1 or TRBD2 (5 bases each). Germline V CDR1 and CDR2: SGHDT, YYEEEE. Between the trimmed V and J ends, which lost 6 bases and 8 bases, there was a span of 21 bases. The CDR3 spans 15 residues. The CDR3 bases are TGTGCCAGCACCAAGGGACCCTATAAAGCGGATGAGCAGTTCTTC. It codes for CASTKGPYKADEQFF.

This clonotype was picked up many times. This sequence joins TRBV6-5 and TRBJ2-7; 8 bases are shared with TRBD1. There are 15 residues in the CDR3. V shed 4 bases, J shed 0 bases, and the junction held 5 bases outside the gene matches. CDR1 MNHEY and CDR2 SVGAGI come from the germline V gene. CDR3 amino acids: CASSLTGESSYEQYF. The CDR3 DNA is TGTGCCAGCAGTTTGACAGGGGAGAGCTCCTACGAGCAGTACTTC.

This clonotype was recorded many times. The chain employs TRBV10-3 and TRBJ2-7; maybe TRBD1 (6 bases). The CDR3 runs 14 residues. CDR1 and CDR2 from the germline V gene are ENHRY and SYGVKD. Trimming shortened V by 3 bases and J by 4 bases, and 13 bases separated the two germline ends. The CDR3 region has the DNA TGTGCCATCAGTGATCCCGGGACAAGTTACGAGCAGTACTTC. It codes for CAISDPGTSYEQYF.

In the case of this clonotype: The junction does not match germline at one end; this may be a read error. The chain has TRBV7-9 and TRBJ1-5; D possibly corresponds to TRBD1 (5 bases). Looked up from germline, CDR1 is SEHNR and CDR2 is FQNEAQ (reference sequence). The CDR3 loop spans 15 amino acids. The CDR3 DNA is TGTGCCAGCAGCTTCCAGGGAGAAGGCAATCAGCCCCAGAATTTT. It yields the protein CASSFQGEGNQPQNF.